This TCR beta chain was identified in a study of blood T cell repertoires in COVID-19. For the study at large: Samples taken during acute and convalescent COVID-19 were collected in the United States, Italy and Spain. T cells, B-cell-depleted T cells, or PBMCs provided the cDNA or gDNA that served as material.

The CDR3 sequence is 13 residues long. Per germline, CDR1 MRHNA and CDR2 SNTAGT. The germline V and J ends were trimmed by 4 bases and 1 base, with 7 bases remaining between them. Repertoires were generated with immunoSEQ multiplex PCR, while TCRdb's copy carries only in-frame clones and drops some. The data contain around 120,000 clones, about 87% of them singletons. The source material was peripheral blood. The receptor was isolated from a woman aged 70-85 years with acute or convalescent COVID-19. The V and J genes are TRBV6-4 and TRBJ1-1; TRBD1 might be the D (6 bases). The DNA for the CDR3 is TGTGCCAGCAGTGGACAGGCGAACACTGAAGCTTTCTTT. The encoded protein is CASSGQANTEAFF.